These 11 T cell receptor beta chains share one sample of origin, sequenced in a study of tumor-infiltrating lymphocytes in primary liver carcinoma (dated 2017 in TCRdb). Without any cell sorting, total RNA and DNA were co-extracted from around 18-30 mg of bulk tissue using the AllPrep DNA/RNA mini kit. Reads for this sample came from an Illumina HiSeq 2500. Starting from roughly 540 ng total RNA, TCRbeta-specific cDNA was produced by reverse transcription with a constant-region primer and ProtoScript II reverse transcriptase. Three nested multiplex PCR rounds, following a slightly modified ARM-PCR procedure, were used to build the TCRbeta libraries. Each of the first two PCR rounds ran for around 11 cycles and used multiplex TRBV1-TRBV30 forward primers together with a Cbeta reverse primer. TCRdb trimmed the raw reads at Q25, called clones with MiXCR and kept productive beta chains. For every CDR3 protein sequence, its rows merge into one entry that carries the most common genes and DNA. The sample has roughly 80,000 distinct CDR3 sequences on record, approximately 69% of them singletons. Roughly 28% of the sample comes from the top ten.

Sequences were obtained from tumor-adjacent normal liver tissue. All receptors derive from a man in his forties with primary liver carcinoma and hepatitis B virus infection.

This clonotype was counted at least ten times. The gene calls are TRBV12-3 or TRBV12-4 and TRBJ2-2; D unclear. Trimming stripped 3 bases from V and 2 bases from J, with 4 bases between. This CDR3 is built from 13 residues. CDR3 region: CASSFHNTGELFF. The DNA of the CDR3 is TGTGCCAGCAGTTTCCATAACACCGGGGAGCTGTTTTTT.

J is TRBJ1-4 and V is TRBV11-2; D not certain. Germline CDR1 SGHAT, CDR2 FQNNGV. The length of the CDR3 is 16 residues. V was clipped by 9 bases and J by 0 bases, with 17 bases between them. CDR3 in DNA: TGTGCCAGTAGCCCAGACATAGCTCCAACTAATGAAAAACTGTTTTTT. Residues: CASSPDIAPTNEKLFF. Variable domain in full (rest from reference TRBV11-2 and TRBJ1-4): EAGVAQSPRYKIIEKRQSVAFWCNPISGHATLYWYQQILGQGPKLLIQFQNNGVVDDSQLPKDRFSAERLKGVDSTLKIQPAKLEDSAVYLCASSPDIAPTNEKLFFGSGTQLSVL.

A word on this clonotype: This may be a read error: a much more frequent sequence differs by one nucleotide. The chain is built from TRBV11-2 and TRBJ2-2; D might be TRBD2 (6 bases). The germline CDR1 and CDR2 sequences are SGHAT and FQNNGV. CDR3 length: 15 amino acids. CDR3 loop: CVSSLVLAWAGELFF. CDR3 DNA: TGTGTCAGTAGCTTAGTTCTAGCGTGGGCCGGGGAGCTGTTTTTT.

There are a few counts of this clonotype. A read error may account for a junction end that differs from germline. This chain uses TRBV4-1 with TRBJ1-2; D possibly corresponds to TRBD1 (6 bases). CDR1 is MGHRA and CDR2 is YSYEKL in the germline V gene. This CDR3 contains 14 residues. As DNA, the CDR3 is TGCGCCAGCAGCCAAGTTGGGGGCCCCTATGGCTACATCTTC. Its protein is CASSQVGGPYGYIF.

To note about this clonotype: A read error may produce the germline difference seen at one junction end. The rearrangement joins TRBV5-1 to TRBJ1-1, with D tentatively TRBD1 (5 bases). The CDR3 is 15 amino acids. Germline CDR1 reads SGHRS; CDR2 reads YFSETQ. In DNA, the CDR3 is TGCGCCAGCAGCTTGGCCGGAGGGGCAAGGACTGATGCTTTCTTT. Its protein is CASSLAGGARTDAFF.

Concerning this clonotype: This CDR3 fails to terminate in the conserved phenylalanine or tryptophan, so it likely reflects a read error. This chain connects TRBV7-9 to TRBJ2-2, with D possibly being TRBD2 (6 bases). Germline assignment: CDR1 SEHNR and CDR2 FQNEAQ (reference sequence). The CDR3 length is 16 residues. The DNA for the CDR3 is TGTGCCAGCAGCTTAACCGGGAGCGGTGACACCGGGAAGCTGTTTTGT. Translating it yields CASSLTGSGDTGKLFC.

The genes are TRBV4-2 and TRBJ2-3; D unresolved. The end of the DNA fits TRBJ1-5 better, so the J call may be wrong. This CDR3 is built from 15 residues. CDR1 is LGHNA and CDR2 is YNFKEQ in the germline V gene. Written as DNA, the CDR3 is TGTGCCAGCAGCCGAGAAGCGGGAGGGCCAGATACGCAGCATTTT. Translated: CASSREAGGPDTQHF.

The CDR3 sequence: CASSPDRTRVSYIEQFF. DNA of the CDR3: TGTGCCAGCAGTCCCGACCGGACTAGAGTGTCCTACATTGAACAGTTCTTC. The chain joins TRBV5-6 to TRBJ2-1; 7 bases line up with TRBD2. Trimming removed 5 bases from V and 13 bases from J; junction bases left unmatched: 24. There are 17 residues in the CDR3. CDR1 SGHDT and CDR2 YYEEEE come from the germline V gene.

The CDR3 nucleotides read TGCGCCAGCAGCCAAGATTTTATAGGACAATATGGCTACACCTTC. It encodes CASSQDFIGQYGYTF. The V call is TRBV4-3, the J call TRBJ1-2; D possibly corresponds to TRBD1 (5 bases). The germline V and J ends were trimmed by 0 bases and 5 bases, with 13 bases remaining between them. In germline, CDR1 is LGHNA, CDR2 YSLEER. The CDR3 totals 15 residues.

This clonotype was counted only a few times. This sequence joins TRBV12-3 or TRBV12-4 and TRBJ2-7; 9 bases are a match to TRBD2. This CDR3 region has 12 residues. After removal of 7 bases from V and 9 bases from J, the junction contained 7 bases not matched to a gene. The CDR3 region has the DNA TGTGCCAGCACAGCGGGAGGCAGTGTGCAGTACTTC. Protein: CASTAGGSVQYF.

This chain uses TRBV6-5 with TRBJ1-2; 8 bases line up with TRBD1. The CDR3 extends over 15 amino acids. Germline V gene data show CDR1 as MNHEY and CDR2 as SVGAGI. V lost 6 bases to trimming and J lost 7 bases; unmatched junction nucleotides: 13. The CDR3 DNA is TGTGCCAGCAGCTACAGGGGGGTCTACAGGGGTGGCTACACCTTC. Translated, it gives CASSYRGVYRGGYTF.